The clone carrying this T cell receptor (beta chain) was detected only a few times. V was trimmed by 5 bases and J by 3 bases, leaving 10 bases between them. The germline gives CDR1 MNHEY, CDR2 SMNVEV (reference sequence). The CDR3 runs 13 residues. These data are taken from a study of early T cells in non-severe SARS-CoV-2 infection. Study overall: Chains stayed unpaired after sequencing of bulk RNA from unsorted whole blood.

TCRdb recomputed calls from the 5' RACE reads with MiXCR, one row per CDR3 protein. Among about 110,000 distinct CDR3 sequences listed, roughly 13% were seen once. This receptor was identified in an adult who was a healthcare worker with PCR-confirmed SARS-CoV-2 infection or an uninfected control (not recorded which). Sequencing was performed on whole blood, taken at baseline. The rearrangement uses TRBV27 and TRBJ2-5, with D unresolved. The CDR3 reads CASSHGVEETQYF. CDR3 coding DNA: TGTGCCAGCAGTCATGGGGTAGAAGAGACCCAGTACTTC.